This T cell receptor beta chain was sequenced for a study of tumor-infiltrating lymphocytes in primary liver carcinoma. The tissue used was unsorted bulk material of about 19-30 mg. RNA and DNA were co-extracted from it with the AllPrep DNA/RNA mini kit. Per germline, CDR1 SGHRS and CDR2 YFSETQ. The CDR3 has 14 residues. V was shortened by 0 bases and J by 6 bases, with 12 bases between the two germline ends. TCR beta cDNA came from about 500 ng total RNA, primed with a constant-region primer. Employing slightly modified ARM-PCR, three nested multiplex PCR rounds were run, and these gave rise to the TCR beta libraries. Investigators reported that the first two PCR rounds, at around 11 cycles each, used TRBV1-TRBV30 forward primers with a C-beta reverse primer. Each CDR3 protein is one row after TCRdb ran MiXCR on the multiplex PCR reads. The data contain about 78,000 distinct CDR3 sequences, over 55% of them singletons.

The origin of this receptor is a woman in her sixties with primary liver carcinoma and hepatitis B virus infection. The sequenced material came from liver tumor tissue from sampling region 4. The subset was: tumor region T4, right-lateral pole. The gene calls are TRBV5-1 and TRBJ1-1; the D gene is possibly TRBD1 (6 bases). The CDR3 spells CASSLGTANSEAFF. CDR3 nucleotides: TGCGCCAGCAGCTTGGGGACAGCTAACTCTGAAGCTTTCTTT.